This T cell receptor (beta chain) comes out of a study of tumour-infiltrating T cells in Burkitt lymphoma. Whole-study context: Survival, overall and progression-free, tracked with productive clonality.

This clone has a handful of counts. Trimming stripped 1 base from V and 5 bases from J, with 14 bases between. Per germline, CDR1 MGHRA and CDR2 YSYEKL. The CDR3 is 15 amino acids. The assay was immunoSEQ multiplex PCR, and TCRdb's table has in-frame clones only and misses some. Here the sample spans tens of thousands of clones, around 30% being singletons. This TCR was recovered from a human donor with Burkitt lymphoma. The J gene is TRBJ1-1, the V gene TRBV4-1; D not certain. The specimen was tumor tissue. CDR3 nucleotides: TGCGCCAGCAGCCAAGTCGAAGGCGGGTGGACTGAAGCTTTCTTT. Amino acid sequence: CASSQVEGGWTEAFF.